This TCR beta chain emerged from a study of CXCR3-negative and CXCR3-positive naive CD8 T cells. Study-level findings and limits: CXCR3-expressing naive cells carried TRB CDR3s more hydrophobic than those of CXCR3-negative naive cells. Memory CD8+ cells showed much lower diversity, while both naive subsets displayed comparably high diversity. Naive cells, whether CXCR3-negative or CXCR3-positive, had similar TRBV-TRBJ usage, while memory cells differed. After cryopreservation, CXCR3 expression dropped partially; most assays used fresh PBMCs.

Naive CD8+ T cells carried a CD45RO-CCR7+CD27+CD95- phenotype. As concerns this clonotype: No antigen is known for it.

Preparation of TRB cDNA libraries relied on 5' RACE carrying UMI labels. Reprocessing the 5' RACE reads, TCRdb reports a single entry for every CDR3 protein and omits DNA. Its table records 150,000 to 180,000 distinct CDR3 sequences. The CDR3 is 13 amino acids. Germline CDR1 SQVTM, CDR2 ANQGSEA. The chain couples TRBV29-1 to TRBJ1-5. The sample consisted of naive CXCR3+ CD8+ T cells from blood. Subset specified: CD45RO-CCR7+CD27+CD95- naive CD8+ T cells expressing CXCR3 (TNR3+). The origin of this receptor is a human donor in good health. Some clones in this sample may be carry-over from other donors' samples. CDR3 sequence: CSARSREGQPQHF.